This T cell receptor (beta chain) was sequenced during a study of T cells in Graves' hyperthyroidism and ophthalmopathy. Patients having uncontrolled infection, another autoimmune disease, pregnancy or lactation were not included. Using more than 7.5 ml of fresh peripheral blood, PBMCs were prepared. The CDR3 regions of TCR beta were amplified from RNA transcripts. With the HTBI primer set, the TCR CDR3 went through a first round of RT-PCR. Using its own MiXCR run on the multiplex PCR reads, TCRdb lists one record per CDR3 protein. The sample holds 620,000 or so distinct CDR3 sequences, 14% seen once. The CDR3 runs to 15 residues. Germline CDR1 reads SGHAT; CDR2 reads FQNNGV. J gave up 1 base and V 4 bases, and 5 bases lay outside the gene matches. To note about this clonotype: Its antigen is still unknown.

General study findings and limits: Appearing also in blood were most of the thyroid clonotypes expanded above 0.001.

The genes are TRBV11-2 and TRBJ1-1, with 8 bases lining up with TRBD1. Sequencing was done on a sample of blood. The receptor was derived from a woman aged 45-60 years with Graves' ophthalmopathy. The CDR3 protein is CASSSITGGNTEAFF. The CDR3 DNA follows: TGTGCCAGCAGCTCTATAACAGGGGGGAACACTGAAGCTTTCTTT.